Following are 2 T cell receptor beta chains from one sample sequenced in a study of graft-versus-host responses after intestinal transplantation. The method was immunoSEQ multiplex PCR; TCRdb's version includes in-frame clones alone and lacks a portion of them. The data contain 50,000 to 75,000 clones, almost 95% of them singletons. These receptors are not linked to any known antigen. The sample was unstimulated CD4+ T cells sorted from spleen or lymph node cells, taken before transplant. These receptors all stem from a human donor who was the organ donor for an intestinal transplant.

The CDR3 DNA follows: TGTGCCAGCAGCCAAGATGATAGGTCATCCGCCGGGACCCAGTACTTC. It encodes CASSQDDRSSAGTQYF. The gene calls are TRBV4-2 and TRBJ2-5; no definite D call. With 0 bases removed from V and 7 bases from J, the gap between germline ends came to 18 bases. Germline loops: CDR1 LGHNA, CDR2 YNFKEQ. The CDR3 is 16 residues long.

The chain uses TRBV4-3 and TRBJ1-1; D uncertain. This CDR3 has 14 residues. The V end was cut by 3 bases, the J end by 10 bases, with 18 bases between. CDR1 and CDR2 from the germline V gene are LGHNA and YSLEER. Here the CDR3 reads CASSHLMFGGGAFF. The CDR3 DNA is TGCGCCAGCAGCCATCTGATGTTCGGCGGTGGAGCTTTCTTT.